Shown below are 16 T cell receptor beta chains from a single sample sequenced in a study of naive and memory T cell subsets. Four PCR rounds used nested alpha and beta constant region primers plus the SP2 primer. Using its own MiXCR run on the UMI-ligation and nested PCR reads, TCRdb lists one record per CDR3 protein. The top ten clones hold over 3% of a sample with 25,000 to 35,000 distinct CDR3 sequences, about 6.2% of them seen once. Treatment here: skin biopsy from PPD injection site in Mantoux-positive individual. TCR cDNA received a 3' ligated oligonucleotide that carried a UMI. Specimen: skin, collected from a tuberculin skin test site. The receptors were sampled from an adult in good health.

This chain uses TRBV10-3 with TRBJ1-2, with 9 bases matching TRBD1. This CDR3 has 13 amino acids. The V gene end was trimmed by 7 bases and the J gene end by 8 bases; junction bases not matched to a gene: 8. From germline, CDR1 is ENHRY and CDR2 SYGVKD. The CDR3 bases are TGTGCCATCAAGGGGACAGGGACGGGAGGCTACACCTTC. Translating gives CAIKGTGTGGYTF.

There are a few counts of this clonotype. V gene TRBV5-6 combines with J gene TRBJ1-2, with 11 positions matching TRBD1. This CDR3 spans 14 amino acids. The trim removed 3 bases at V and 7 bases at J, leaving 5 bases unmatched. Germline V gene lookup returns CDR1 SGHDT and CDR2 YYEEEE. CDR3 coding DNA: TGTGCCAGCAGCTGGGACAGGGGGGGTAGTGGCTACACCTTC. Translated: CASSWDRGGSGYTF.

This clonotype was seen a few times. The chain employs TRBV5-1 and TRBJ2-6; D could derive from TRBD1 or TRBD2 (5 bases each). This CDR3 contains 15 residues. The ends were cut back, 4 bases at V and 1 base at J, with 9 bases in the middle. Germline CDR1 SGHRS, CDR2 YFSETQ. Here the CDR3 DNA reads TGCGCCAGCAGCAGAGAGGGGTCTGGGGCCAACGTCCTGACTTTC. The encoded protein is CASSREGSGANVLTF. Full variable domain (rest looked up from reference TRBV5-1 and TRBJ2-6): KAGVTQTPRYLIKTRGQQVTLSCSPISGHRSVSWYQQTPGQGLQFLFEYFSETQRNKGNFPGRFSGRQFSNSRSEMNVSTLELGDSALYLCASSREGSGANVLTFGAGSRLTVL.

This clonotype was counted between two and nine times. The V and J genes are TRBV20-1 and TRBJ2-3; no clear D. The CDR3 covers 11 residues. Germline V CDR1 and CDR2: DFQATT, SNEGSKA (reference sequence). Trimming pared 2 bases from V and 4 bases from J, leaving 4 bases between. CDR3 in DNA: TGCAGTGCTAGATTCCCAGATACGCAGTATTTT. It specifies CSARFPDTQYF.

This clonotype has a count of ten or more. The V gene is TRBV5-1, the J gene TRBJ2-5; 15 bases fit TRBD2. This CDR3 has 16 amino acids. In germline, CDR1 is SGHRS, CDR2 YFSETQ. V lost 4 bases, J lost 2 bases, and 3 bases stayed unmatched. CDR3 coding DNA: TGCGCCAGCAGCAAGGGGACTAGCGGGAGGCAAGAGACCCAGTACTTC. Protein product: CASSKGTSGRQETQYF. Together with reference TRBV5-1 and TRBJ2-5, the CDR3 gives the full variable domain: KAGVTQTPRYLIKTRGQQVTLSCSPISGHRSVSWYQQTPGQGLQFLFEYFSETQRNKGNFPGRFSGRQFSNSRSEMNVSTLELGDSALYLCASSKGTSGRQETQYFGPGTRLLVL.

This clonotype was observed many times. V and J are TRBV20-1 and TRBJ1-3; D unresolved. Germline V CDR1 and CDR2: DFQATT, SNEGSKA (reference sequence). CDR3 length equals 12 residues. V was cut by 0 bases and J by 3 bases, with 3 bases left in between. The CDR3 loop is CSARDSGNTIYF. The CDR3 DNA sequence: TGCAGTGCTAGAGATAGTGGAAACACCATATATTTT.

This clonotype was recorded at least ten times. The chain carries TRBV5-1 and TRBJ2-3; no clear D gene. CDR1 is SGHRS, CDR2 YFSETQ, per germline. The CDR3 is 16 amino acids. V was trimmed by 0 bases and J by 5 bases, leaving 16 bases between them. The CDR3 nucleotides read TGCGCCAGCAGCTTGGCCGTCATGGATGCAAGAGATACGCAGTATTTT. Translating it yields CASSLAVMDARDTQYF.

This clonotype was seen a few times. This chain uses TRBV11-2 with TRBJ1-4; D unresolved. The CDR3 consists of 13 residues. CDR1 is SGHAT and CDR2 is FQNNGV in the germline V gene. With 5 bases removed from V and 8 bases from J, the gap between germline ends came to 12 bases. CDR3 amino acids: CASSPIPVEKLFF. CDR3 DNA sequence: TGTGCCAGCAGCCCGATCCCGGTGGAAAAACTGTTTTTT.

The sample holds many counts of this clonotype. This sequence joins TRBV5-6 and TRBJ2-5; maybe TRBD2 (5 bases). Per the germline V gene, CDR1 is SGHDT and CDR2 is YYEEEE. V dropped 1 base and J dropped 4 bases, with 14 bases sitting between them. This CDR3 is built from 15 residues. The CDR3 DNA follows: TGTGCCAGCAGCTTGCGTCTAGCAATCAGAGAGACCCAGTACTTC. Protein product: CASSLRLAIRETQYF.

This clonotype showed up many times. V is TRBV5-6 and J is TRBJ2-3; TRBD2 matches 7 bases. J gave up 5 bases and V 2 bases, and 8 bases lay outside the gene matches. The CDR3 runs 15 residues. Germline V gene data show CDR1 as SGHDT and CDR2 as YYEEEE. CDR3 in amino acids: CASSFRDYRGDTQYF. The CDR3 DNA reads TGTGCCAGCAGCTTCCGGGACTACCGGGGAGATACGCAGTATTTT.

This clonotype was detected many times. V is TRBV5-1 and J is TRBJ2-7; TRBD1 agrees at 7 bases. Germline V gene data show CDR1 as SGHRS and CDR2 as YFSETQ. The J segment lost 0 bases and the V segment lost 5 bases, leaving 5 bases of the junction unmatched. CDR3 length equals 14 residues. In nucleotides, the CDR3 is TGCGCCAGCAGAAGGGACAGTTCCTCCTACGAGCAGTACTTC. As protein: CASRRDSSSYEQYF. Combining the CDR3 with reference TRBV5-1 and TRBJ2-7 gives the whole variable domain KAGVTQTPRYLIKTRGQQVTLSCSPISGHRSVSWYQQTPGQGLQFLFEYFSETQRNKGNFPGRFSGRQFSNSRSEMNVSTLELGDSALYLCASRRDSSSYEQYFGPGTRLTVT.

This clonotype showed up just a few times. This chain uses TRBV19 with TRBJ1-1, with 12 positions matching TRBD1. V was pared by 5 bases and J by 1 base, with 8 bases of the junction left unmatched. The CDR3 contains 17 residues. Germline lookup yields CDR1 LNHDA and CDR2 SQIVND (reference sequence). Here the CDR3 DNA reads TGTGCCAGTAGTGCATGGGGACAGGGGGCATCGAACACTGAAGCTTTCTTT. This sequence encodes CASSAWGQGASNTEAFF. Full variable domain (rest looked up from reference TRBV19 and TRBJ1-1): DGGITQSPKYLFRKEGQNVTLSCEQNLNHDAMYWYRQDPGQGLRLIYYSQIVNDFQKGDIAEGYSVSREKKESFPLTVTSAQKNPTAFYLCASSAWGQGASNTEAFFGQGTRLTVV.

This clonotype has just a few counts. The V gene is TRBV6-5, the J gene TRBJ1-2; perhaps TRBD1 as D (5 bases). The CDR3 length is 15 residues. The V end lost 4 bases, the J end lost 2 bases, and 14 bases lay between the germline ends. Germline CDR1 MNHEY, CDR2 SVGAGI. The CDR3 nucleotides read TGTGCCAGCAGTTTAACAGGAGCACCCAACTATGGCTACACCTTC. Encoded protein: CASSLTGAPNYGYTF.

This clonotype qualifies as medium-sized. The V gene is TRBV18, the J gene TRBJ2-7, with D tentatively TRBD1 (5 bases). This CDR3 has 15 amino acids. V lost 0 bases to trimming and J lost 0 bases, with 9 bases between them. Looked up from germline, CDR1 is KGHSH and CDR2 is LQKENI. CDR3 DNA sequence: TGTGCCAGCTCACCACCGCAGGGCCGCTCCTACGAGCAGTACTTC. Translation gives CASSPPQGRSYEQYF.

The sample holds many counts of this clonotype. The chain is built from TRBV21-1 and TRBJ2-6; the table's D call of TRBD1 was not tested on the DNA. TRBV21-1 is assigned pseudogene status. The CDR3 sequence is 19 residues long. The CDR3 region is CASSQWSDRDLPGANVLTF. The CDR3 DNA follows: TGTGCCAGCAGCCAATGGTCGGACAGGGACTTGCCTGGGGCCAACGTCCTGACTTTC.

This clonotype is judged medium-sized. The rearrangement links TRBV29-1 to TRBJ2-7, with D possibly TRBD1 on 5 matching bases. V lost 4 bases and J 0 bases, leaving 10 bases between the germline ends. Germline lookup yields CDR1 SQVTM and CDR2 ANQGSEA. The CDR3 runs to 13 residues. In DNA, the CDR3 is TGCAGCGTTGTCGGGCAGGGCTCCTACGAGCAGTACTTC. As protein: CSVVGQGSYEQYF.